This record covers a single T cell receptor (beta chain). The data stem from a study of blood T cell repertoires in COVID-19. As for the study in general: Acute-phase and convalescent COVID-19 samples originated in the United States, Italy and Spain. PBMCs, B-cell-depleted T cells, or T cells were the source of the cDNA or gDNA that made up the material.

Germline CDR1 is LGHNT and CDR2 is FRNRAP. The CDR3 totals 15 residues. The V end was cut by 5 bases, the J end by 5 bases, with 19 bases between. Authors' processing steps: Amplification from reference gene primers served as the basis for estimated nucleated cell counts. TCRdb keeps only in-frame clones here, not all; method: immunoSEQ multiplex PCR. The V and J calls and clone size come from that table; D and trimming were worked out from the DNA. The sample records under 200,000 clones, 80% to 85% being singletons. Material for sequencing was peripheral blood. The chain recombines TRBV12-5 with TRBJ2-7; maybe TRBD2 (7 bases). The sequence came from a human donor with acute or convalescent COVID-19. The donor label of this sample is uncertain. In nucleotides, the CDR3 is TGTGCTAGTGGTCCGCCCGTGGGGGGGGGCGACGAGCAGTACTTC. Its protein is CASGPPVGGGDEQYF.